This is a list of T cell receptor beta chains from one sample in a study of T-cell memory formation after mild COVID-19. TCRdb reprocessed the 5' RACE reads via MiXCR and lists one record per CDR3 protein. This sample has 450,000 to 700,000 distinct CDR3 sequences, with more than 15% found just once. The sequencing input was PBMCs or a T cell subset sorted from them (not recorded which). These receptors were taken from an adult woman who had mild COVID-19 (a few samples of this study predate the infection). Cell type and time point are not known. Both conserved end residues are part of each CDR3. D genes are given only for firm matches. Expanded clones get a size class; other rows say once, few or many, or leave the size out.

clone size: few; J gene: TRBJ2-3; D gene: TRBD2; V gene: TRBV29-1; CDR3 DNA: TGCAGCGTTGATTTAGCGGGAGGAGGAGGAGATACGCAGTATTTT; CDR3 protein: CSVDLAGGGGDTQYF
clone size: few; J gene: TRBJ2-3; D gene: NA; V gene: TRBV7-3; CDR3 DNA: TGTGCCAGCAGCTTTTATGGGGGGCCGGGCACAGATACGCAGTATTTT; CDR3 protein: CASSFYGGPGTDTQYF
clone size: few; J gene: TRBJ1-5; D gene: NA; V gene: TRBV12-3/TRBV12-4; CDR3 DNA: TGTGCCAGCAGTTTAGGAAGGGCCGACCAGCCCCAGCATTTT; CDR3 protein: CASSLGRADQPQHF
clone size: NA; J gene: TRBJ2-5; D gene: NA; V gene: TRBV5-1; CDR3 DNA: TGCGCCAGCAGCTTGGCCGTTATAGAGACCCAGTACTTC; CDR3 protein: CASSLAVIETQYF
clone size: few; J gene: TRBJ1-2; D gene: NA; V gene: TRBV29-1; CDR3 DNA: TGCAGCGTCCCTACAGGTTTCGGCTACACCTTC; CDR3 protein: CSVPTGFGYTF
clone size: NA; J gene: TRBJ1-4; D gene: NA; V gene: TRBV7-8; CDR3 DNA: TGTGCCAGCAGCCGTTGGACAGATGAAAAACTGTTTTTT; CDR3 protein: CASSRWTDEKLFF
clone size: many; J gene: TRBJ2-7; D gene: NA; V gene: TRBV7-3; CDR3 DNA: TGTGCCAGCAGCCCAATCGGCGGGGTAAACGAGCAGTACTTC; CDR3 protein: CASSPIGGVNEQYF
clone size: NA; J gene: TRBJ1-1; D gene: NA; V gene: TRBV7-8; CDR3 DNA: TGTGCCAGCAGCTTCCGCAGGGTTATGAACACTGAAGCTTTCTTT; CDR3 protein: CASSFRRVMNTEAFF
clone size: once; J gene: TRBJ1-1; D gene: TRBD1; V gene: TRBV5-1; CDR3 DNA: TGCGCCAGCAGCTCGCCCCTCCGGGACAGGGGAGTCGCTTTCTTT; CDR3 protein: CASSSPLRDRGVAFF
clone size: NA; J gene: TRBJ2-5; D gene: NA; V gene: TRBV9; CDR3 DNA: TGTGCCAGCAGCGTAGAGGGTGGGTTCCAAGAGACCCAGTACTTC; CDR3 protein: CASSVEGGFQETQYF
clone size: NA; J gene: TRBJ1-1; D gene: NA; V gene: TRBV7-9; CDR3 DNA: TGTGCCAGCAGCTTAGGAGCTCAGGGGACTGAAGCTTTCTTT; CDR3 protein: CASSLGAQGTEAFF
clone size: NA; J gene: TRBJ1-5; D gene: NA; V gene: TRBV4-1; CDR3 DNA: TGCGCCAGCAGCGTCCAGGGGACCTATTTTCCCCAGCATTTT; CDR3 protein: CASSVQGTYFPQHF
clone size: NA; J gene: TRBJ1-4; D gene: NA; V gene: TRBV6-1; CDR3 DNA: TGTGCCAGCAGTGAGTCCCACTTGGGAGAAAAACTGTTTTTT; CDR3 protein: CASSESHLGEKLFF
clone size: few; J gene: TRBJ2-5; D gene: NA; V gene: TRBV5-5; CDR3 DNA: TGTGCCAGCAGCTTGAAAGTCCGGATGGCCTTTGAGACCCAGTACTTC; CDR3 protein: CASSLKVRMAFETQYF
clone size: few; J gene: TRBJ1-1; D gene: NA; V gene: TRBV5-6; CDR3 DNA: TGTGCCAGCAGCTCGGAGGGTGGAGGGTACTACACTGAAGCTTTCTTT; CDR3 protein: CASSSEGGGYYTEAFF
clone size: NA; J gene: TRBJ2-1; D gene: NA; V gene: TRBV11-3; CDR3 DNA: TGTGCCAGCAGCTTAGGATCTTCCGCTGAGCAGTTCTTC; CDR3 protein: CASSLGSSAEQFF
clone size: NA; J gene: TRBJ1-6; D gene: TRBD1; V gene: TRBV5-1; CDR3 DNA: TGCGCCAGCAGCTTTCGACAGGGAGATAATTCACCCCTCCACTTT; CDR3 protein: CASSFRQGDNSPLHF
clone size: NA; J gene: TRBJ1-5; D gene: NA; V gene: TRBV7-9; CDR3 DNA: TGTGCCAGCAGCTTAGCGGGTAGACAGCCCCAGCATTTT; CDR3 protein: CASSLAGRQPQHF
clone size: NA; J gene: TRBJ2-7; D gene: NA; V gene: TRBV7-2; CDR3 DNA: TGTGCCAGCAGCTACGACGTTGCCTACGAGCAGTACTTC; CDR3 protein: CASSYDVAYEQYF
clone size: NA; J gene: TRBJ2-7; D gene: NA; V gene: TRBV5-1; CDR3 DNA: TGCGCCAGCAGCTTGGCCGCCAACTACGAGCAGTACTTC; CDR3 protein: CASSLAANYEQYF
clone size: few; J gene: TRBJ2-1; D gene: NA; V gene: TRBV27; CDR3 DNA: TGTGCCAGCAGTGGCTCGGGACTCGAGCAGTTCTTC; CDR3 protein: CASSGSGLEQFF
clone size: NA; J gene: TRBJ2-3; D gene: NA; V gene: TRBV19; CDR3 DNA: TGTGCCAGTAGTATAGGGACCCGCGGGAATCGGGCAGATACGCAGTATTTT; CDR3 protein: CASSIGTRGNRADTQYF
clone size: few; J gene: TRBJ2-7; D gene: TRBD2; V gene: TRBV6-5; CDR3 DNA: TGTGCCAGCAGTTACTCGAAGGGGACTAGCTTCCCCTACGAGCAGTACTTC; CDR3 protein: CASSYSKGTSFPYEQYF
clone size: few; J gene: TRBJ2-4; D gene: NA; V gene: TRBV9; CDR3 DNA: TGTGCCAGCAGCGTAGGACTAGCCAAAAACATTCAGTACTTC; CDR3 protein: CASSVGLAKNIQYF
clone size: NA; J gene: TRBJ2-5; D gene: TRBD2; V gene: TRBV9; CDR3 DNA: TGTGCCAGCAGCGAACTAGCGGGGGGTCCCCAAGAGACCCAGTACTTC; CDR3 protein: CASSELAGGPQETQYF
clone size: NA; J gene: TRBJ2-7; D gene: NA; V gene: TRBV29-1; CDR3 DNA: TGCAGCGGGAGGACCGCCTACGAGCAGTACTTC; CDR3 protein: CSGRTAYEQYF
clone size: few; J gene: TRBJ2-5; D gene: TRBD2; V gene: TRBV5-1; CDR3 DNA: TGCGCCAGCAGCCCCTGGGTAGCGGGTAGTCTCCAAGAGACCCAGTACTTC; CDR3 protein: CASSPWVAGSLQETQYF
clone size: NA; J gene: TRBJ2-7; D gene: TRBD1; V gene: TRBV20-1; CDR3 DNA: TGCAGTGCTAGAGACGACGACAGGGAATACGAGCAGTACTTC; CDR3 protein: CSARDDDREYEQYF
clone size: NA; J gene: TRBJ1-2; D gene: NA; V gene: TRBV5-1; CDR3 DNA: TGCGCCAGCAGCTCCGTTTTAGAAGGGCATGGCTACACCTTC; CDR3 protein: CASSSVLEGHGYTF
clone size: NA; J gene: TRBJ2-1; D gene: TRBD1; V gene: TRBV6-1; CDR3 DNA: TGTGCCAGCAGGGGGGGACAGGGGGACTACAATGAGCAGTTCTTC; CDR3 protein: CASRGGQGDYNEQFF
clone size: few; J gene: TRBJ2-3; D gene: TRBD2; V gene: TRBV6-5; CDR3 DNA: TGTGCCAGCAGTCCTAGTTTGGGGAAGGGAGGGGCAGATACGCAGTATTTT; CDR3 protein: CASSPSLGKGGADTQYF
clone size: NA; J gene: TRBJ2-1; D gene: NA; V gene: TRBV27; CDR3 DNA: TGTGCCAGCAGTTCACCCACGGGGCCTACCTACAATGAGCAGTTCTTC; CDR3 protein: CASSSPTGPTYNEQFF